The T cell receptor beta chain described here comes from a study of blood T cell repertoires in COVID-19. As for the study in general: Spain, Italy and the United States supplied samples that represented acute and convalescent COVID-19.

J lost 3 bases, V lost 6 bases, and 14 bases had no gene match. The CDR3 length is 17 residues. Looked up from germline, CDR1 is LNHDA and CDR2 is SQIVND (reference sequence). TCRdb keeps only in-frame clones here, not all; method: immunoSEQ multiplex PCR. The sample contains hundreds of thousands of clones, 88% of which appear only once. In its sample, this clone was seen once. Those who participated ranged in age from about 18 to 89 years and resided in under 25 US areas. What was sequenced was PBMCs or T cells enriched from blood (not recorded which). The sequence was obtained from a woman between 45 and 60 years old with acute COVID-19. The chain has TRBV19 and TRBJ1-5; 7 bases match TRBD1. The CDR3 sequence is CASSSPTGTAYNQPQHF. The CDR3, as DNA: TGTGCCAGTAGCAGCCCAACCGGGACAGCGTACAATCAGCCCCAGCATTTT. Complete variable domain (other parts from reference TRBV19 and TRBJ1-5): DGGITQSPKYLFRKEGQNVTLSCEQNLNHDAMYWYRQDPGQGLRLIYYSQIVNDFQKGDIAEGYSVSREKKESFPLTVTSAQKNPTAFYLCASSSPTGTAYNQPQHFGDGTRLSIL.